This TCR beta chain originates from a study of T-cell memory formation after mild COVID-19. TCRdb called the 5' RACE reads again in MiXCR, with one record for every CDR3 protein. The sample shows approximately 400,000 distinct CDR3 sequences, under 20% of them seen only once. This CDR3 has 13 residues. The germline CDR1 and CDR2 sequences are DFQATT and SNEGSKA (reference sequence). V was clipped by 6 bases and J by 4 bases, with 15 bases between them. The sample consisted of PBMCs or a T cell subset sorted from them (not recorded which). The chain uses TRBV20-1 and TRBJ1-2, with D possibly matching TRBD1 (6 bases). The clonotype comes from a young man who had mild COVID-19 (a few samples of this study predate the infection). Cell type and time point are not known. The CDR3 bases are TGCAGTGCAGTTAACAGGGAGAGCTATGGCTACACCTTC. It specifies CSAVNRESYGYTF.